The clone carrying this T cell receptor beta chain showed up many times. Template material for amplifying TCR beta CDR3 regions consisted of RNA transcripts. HTBI primers were used for first-round RT-PCR of the TCR CDR3. TCRdb reanalysed the multiplex PCR reads using MiXCR and keeps one entry per CDR3 protein. The repertoire holds roughly 500,000 distinct CDR3 sequences, about 43% seen once, with 15% to 20% in the top ten. CDR1 MNHEY and CDR2 SMNVEV come from the germline V gene (reference sequence). Trimming at V came to 3 bases and at J to 1 base, leaving 11 bases not matched to a gene. The CDR3 spans 17 residues. The entry originates in a study of T cells in Graves' hyperthyroidism and ophthalmopathy.

The sequencing input was peripheral blood or thyroid tissue (not recorded which). The TCR originated in an adult woman with Graves' disease, either hyperthyroidism or ophthalmopathy (not recorded which). The chain couples TRBV27 to TRBJ2-7; 8 bases line up with TRBD2. For the CDR3, the DNA is TGTGCCAGCAGTTTGGGCATACCCGGGACTAGATCCTACGAGCAGTACTTC. As protein: CASSLGIPGTRSYEQYF.